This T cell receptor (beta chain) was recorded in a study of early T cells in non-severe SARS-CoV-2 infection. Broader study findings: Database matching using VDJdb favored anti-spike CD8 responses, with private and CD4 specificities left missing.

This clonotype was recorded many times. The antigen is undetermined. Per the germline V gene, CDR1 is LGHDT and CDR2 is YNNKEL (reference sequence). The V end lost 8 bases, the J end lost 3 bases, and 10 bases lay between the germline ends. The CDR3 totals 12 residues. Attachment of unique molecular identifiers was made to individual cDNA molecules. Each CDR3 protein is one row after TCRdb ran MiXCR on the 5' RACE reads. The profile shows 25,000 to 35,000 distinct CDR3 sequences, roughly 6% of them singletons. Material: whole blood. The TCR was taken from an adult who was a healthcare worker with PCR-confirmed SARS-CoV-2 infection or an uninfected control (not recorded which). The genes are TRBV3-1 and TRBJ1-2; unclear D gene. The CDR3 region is CASQDGHYGYTF. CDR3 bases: TGTGCCAGCCAGGACGGACACTATGGCTACACCTTC.